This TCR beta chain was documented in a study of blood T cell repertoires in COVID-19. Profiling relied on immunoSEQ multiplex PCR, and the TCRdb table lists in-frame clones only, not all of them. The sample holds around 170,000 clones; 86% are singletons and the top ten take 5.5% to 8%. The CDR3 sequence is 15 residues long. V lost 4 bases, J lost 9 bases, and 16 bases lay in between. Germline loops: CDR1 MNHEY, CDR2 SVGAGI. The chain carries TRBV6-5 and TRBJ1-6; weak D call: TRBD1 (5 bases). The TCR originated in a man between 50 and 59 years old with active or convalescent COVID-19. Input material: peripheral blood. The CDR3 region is CASSFLTVGGSPLHF. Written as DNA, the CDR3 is TGTGCCAGCAGTTTCCTGACAGTCGGGGGTTCACCCCTCCACTTT.